These T cell receptor beta chains were read from a single sample in a study of T-cell memory formation after mild COVID-19. TCRdb recomputed calls from the 5' RACE reads with MiXCR, one row per CDR3 protein. The sample has around 390,000 distinct CDR3 sequences; 16% are singletons. The sequenced sample consisted of PBMCs or a T cell subset sorted from them (not recorded which). These receptors came from a man between 18 and 29 years old who had mild COVID-19 (a few samples of this study predate the infection). Cell type and time point are not known. CDR3s include the opening cysteine and the closing phenylalanine or tryptophan. Each record gives: D gene, CDR3 length, J gene, clone size, V gene, CDR3 DNA, CDR3 protein. The D gene is left open where the match is weak. Size is stated for part of the rows, as once, few or many counts, or as a class when the clone is expanded.

d_gene: .; len: 15; j_gene: TRBJ2-3; abundance: .; v_gene: TRBV6-1; CDR3nt: TGTGCCAGCAGTGAGGGCCCGATTAACACAGATACGCAGTATTTT; CDR3aa: CASSEGPINTDTQYF
d_gene: .; len: 12; j_gene: TRBJ2-1; abundance: many; v_gene: TRBV5-1; CDR3nt: TGCGCCAGCAGCTTGGGCCGGAATGAGCAGTTCTTC; CDR3aa: CASSLGRNEQFF
d_gene: .; len: 13; j_gene: TRBJ2-1; abundance: .; v_gene: TRBV30; CDR3nt: TGTGCCTGGACGTCGGGACTGAGCAATGAGCAGTTCTTC; CDR3aa: CAWTSGLSNEQFF
d_gene: TRBD1; len: 13; j_gene: TRBJ1-2; abundance: .; v_gene: TRBV5-1; CDR3nt: TGCGCCAGCAGCTGGGGCAGGGGGCGAGGCTACACCTTC; CDR3aa: CASSWGRGRGYTF
d_gene: .; len: 17; j_gene: TRBJ1-4; abundance: few; v_gene: TRBV4-1; CDR3nt: TGCGCCAGCAGCCAAGTGGGAAAGGGGGCAACTAATGAAAAACTGTTTTTT; CDR3aa: CASSQVGKGATNEKLFF
d_gene: .; len: 15; j_gene: TRBJ2-3; abundance: few; v_gene: TRBV9; CDR3nt: TGTGCCAGCAGCCTCGGAGGGGAGAGCACAGATACGCAGTATTTT; CDR3aa: CASSLGGESTDTQYF
d_gene: .; len: 15; j_gene: TRBJ1-1; abundance: .; v_gene: TRBV4-3; CDR3nt: TGCGCCAGCAGCCAAGTGGGCAGGGTAAGGACTGAAGCTTTCTTT; CDR3aa: CASSQVGRVRTEAFF
d_gene: TRBD1; len: 15; j_gene: TRBJ2-7; abundance: .; v_gene: TRBV19; CDR3nt: TGTGCCACCCAGGCGGGGACAGGGGGCTCCTACGAGCAGTACTTC; CDR3aa: CATQAGTGGSYEQYF
d_gene: .; len: 12; j_gene: TRBJ1-1; abundance: .; v_gene: TRBV20-1; CDR3nt: TGCAGTGCTCCCATCAGACCCACTGAAGCTTTCTTT; CDR3aa: CSAPIRPTEAFF
d_gene: TRBD2; len: 18; j_gene: TRBJ2-2; abundance: .; v_gene: TRBV6-2/TRBV6-3; CDR3nt: TGTGCCAGCAGTTACGTCCTAGCGGGGGGTGCGAACACCGGGGAGCTGTTTTTT; CDR3aa: CASSYVLAGGANTGELFF
d_gene: .; len: 14; j_gene: TRBJ1-1; abundance: few; v_gene: TRBV29-1; CDR3nt: TGCAGCGTTGAAAAAAGGGGCAGTTCCACTGAAGCTTTCTTT; CDR3aa: CSVEKRGSSTEAFF
d_gene: .; len: 15; j_gene: TRBJ2-3; abundance: few; v_gene: TRBV7-2; CDR3nt: TGTGCCAGCAGCTTAGGTAGACTGGGCACAGATACGCAGTATTTT; CDR3aa: CASSLGRLGTDTQYF
d_gene: .; len: 14; j_gene: TRBJ1-3; abundance: few; v_gene: TRBV5-1; CDR3nt: TGCGCCAGCTCCGGGACCGGCAAGGGAAACACCATATATTTT; CDR3aa: CASSGTGKGNTIYF
d_gene: .; len: 15; j_gene: TRBJ1-6; abundance: .; v_gene: TRBV28; CDR3nt: TGTGCCAGCAGTAGATCCGGGAATCGAAATTCACCCCTCCACTTT; CDR3aa: CASSRSGNRNSPLHF
d_gene: .; len: 16; j_gene: TRBJ1-1; abundance: few; v_gene: TRBV7-9; CDR3nt: TGTGCCAGCAGCTTAGGGTGGGGGCGCCGGAACACTGAAGCTTTCTTT; CDR3aa: CASSLGWGRRNTEAFF
d_gene: .; len: 14; j_gene: TRBJ1-1; abundance: .; v_gene: TRBV29-1; CDR3nt: TGCAGCGTAGTCAGACTGCTCGGGGGGACTGAAGCTTTCTTT; CDR3aa: CSVVRLLGGTEAFF
d_gene: .; len: 14; j_gene: TRBJ1-4; abundance: few; v_gene: TRBV7-2; CDR3nt: TGTGCCAGCAGCTTAGGACAGATGAATGAAAAACTGTTTTTT; CDR3aa: CASSLGQMNEKLFF
d_gene: .; len: 11; j_gene: TRBJ2-1; abundance: few; v_gene: TRBV7-2; CDR3nt: TGTGCCAGCAGCTTAGCGGAGGTAGCGCTCTTC; CDR3aa: CASSLAEVALF
d_gene: .; len: 12; j_gene: TRBJ1-1; abundance: few; v_gene: TRBV6-6; CDR3nt: TGTGCCAGCAGTTATGACGGATCTGAAGCTTTCTTT; CDR3aa: CASSYDGSEAFF
d_gene: .; len: 14; j_gene: TRBJ1-6; abundance: .; v_gene: TRBV18; CDR3nt: TGTGCCAGCTCCCCTACAGAGCTGAGTTCACCCCTCCACTTT; CDR3aa: CASSPTELSSPLHF
d_gene: .; len: 14; j_gene: TRBJ2-3; abundance: .; v_gene: TRBV28; CDR3nt: TGTGCCAGCACCCTGGGGCAGGGGACAGATACGCAGTATTTT; CDR3aa: CASTLGQGTDTQYF
d_gene: TRBD1; len: 15; j_gene: TRBJ2-3; abundance: .; v_gene: TRBV28; CDR3nt: TGTGCCAGCCAATCACAGGGGGCTGGCACAGATACGCAGTATTTT; CDR3aa: CASQSQGAGTDTQYF
d_gene: .; len: 14; j_gene: TRBJ1-5; abundance: .; v_gene: TRBV24-1; CDR3nt: TGTGCCACCAGTCGGGGACATAGCAATCAGCCCCAGCATTTT; CDR3aa: CATSRGHSNQPQHF
d_gene: .; len: 16; j_gene: TRBJ1-5; abundance: few; v_gene: TRBV7-8; CDR3nt: TGTGCCAGCAGCTCGGAGACGGCCCATAGCAATCAGCCCCAGCATTTT; CDR3aa: CASSSETAHSNQPQHF
d_gene: .; len: 15; j_gene: TRBJ2-3; abundance: .; v_gene: TRBV5-1; CDR3nt: TGCGCCAGCAGCGGCGGGTTATCCCTCACAGATACGCAGTATTTT; CDR3aa: CASSGGLSLTDTQYF
d_gene: .; len: 13; j_gene: TRBJ2-7; abundance: few; v_gene: TRBV7-2; CDR3nt: TGTGCCAGCAGCACACGGAATCCAGGCGAGCAGTACTTC; CDR3aa: CASSTRNPGEQYF
d_gene: .; len: 16; j_gene: TRBJ2-3; abundance: few; v_gene: TRBV5-1; CDR3nt: TGCGCCAGCAGCTTGGCCGCAAATCCCGGTACAGATACGCAGTATTTT; CDR3aa: CASSLAANPGTDTQYF
d_gene: .; len: 15; j_gene: TRBJ2-4; abundance: few; v_gene: TRBV20-1; CDR3nt: TGCAGTGCTAGAGCGGGGGGCCGTTTGGAAAACATTCAGTACTTC; CDR3aa: CSARAGGRLENIQYF
d_gene: TRBD2; len: 16; j_gene: TRBJ2-7; abundance: .; v_gene: TRBV5-4; CDR3nt: TGTGCCAGCAGCTTGGCCCCGCTAGCGGGGGCCTACGAGCAGTACTTC; CDR3aa: CASSLAPLAGAYEQYF
d_gene: .; len: 13; j_gene: TRBJ2-7; abundance: .; v_gene: TRBV19; CDR3nt: TGTGCCAGTAGCCCCGCCCGCAACTACGAGCAGTACTTC; CDR3aa: CASSPARNYEQYF
d_gene: .; len: 17; j_gene: TRBJ2-1; abundance: .; v_gene: TRBV15; CDR3nt: TGTGCCACCAGCAGCCCCAGGGTCCTTAGCTCCTACAATGAGCAGTTCTTC; CDR3aa: CATSSPRVLSSYNEQFF
d_gene: .; len: 15; j_gene: TRBJ2-1; abundance: many; v_gene: TRBV18; CDR3nt: TGTGCCAGCTCAAGCCGGGGCGGGGCTTACAATGAGCAGTTCTTC; CDR3aa: CASSSRGGAYNEQFF
d_gene: .; len: 15; j_gene: TRBJ2-5; abundance: once; v_gene: TRBV29-1; CDR3nt: TGCAGCGTTCGTCCTTTAGGTATCCTCCAAGAGACCCAGTACTTC; CDR3aa: CSVRPLGILQETQYF
d_gene: TRBD1; len: 14; j_gene: TRBJ2-7; abundance: .; v_gene: TRBV5-4; CDR3nt: TGTGCCAGCAGCCCAGGGGGACAGCACTACGAGCAGTACTTC; CDR3aa: CASSPGGQHYEQYF
d_gene: .; len: 12; j_gene: TRBJ2-5; abundance: few; v_gene: TRBV7-2; CDR3nt: TGTGCCAGCAGCCGGTTTGAAGAGACCCAGTACTTC; CDR3aa: CASSRFEETQYF
d_gene: TRBD1; len: 15; j_gene: TRBJ2-4; abundance: few; v_gene: TRBV7-2; CDR3nt: TGTGCCAGCAGCTTAAGAGGACAGGGAGGAAACATTCAGTACTTC; CDR3aa: CASSLRGQGGNIQYF
d_gene: TRBD2; len: 15; j_gene: TRBJ2-3; abundance: few; v_gene: TRBV6-2/TRBV6-3; CDR3nt: TGTGCCAGCAGTTCTAGCGGGGGGTTGTCAGATACGCAGTATTTT; CDR3aa: CASSSSGGLSDTQYF
d_gene: .; len: 15; j_gene: TRBJ2-5; abundance: few; v_gene: TRBV20-1; CDR3nt: TGCAGTGCTAGAGTGGGGTCCAAAAGATCAGAGACCCAGTACTTC; CDR3aa: CSARVGSKRSETQYF
d_gene: .; len: 15; j_gene: TRBJ1-5; abundance: few; v_gene: TRBV6-5; CDR3nt: TGTGCCAGCAGTTATTCACAGGCTAGCAATCAGCCCCAGCATTTT; CDR3aa: CASSYSQASNQPQHF
d_gene: .; len: 16; j_gene: TRBJ2-3; abundance: .; v_gene: TRBV27; CDR3nt: TGTGCCAGCAGCTCCCGAGGGGCAGGTTCGACAGATACGCAGTATTTT; CDR3aa: CASSSRGAGSTDTQYF
d_gene: .; len: 16; j_gene: TRBJ1-1; abundance: few; v_gene: TRBV6-1; CDR3nt: TGTGCCAGCAGTGGCATCTTAAGGAATCTGAACACTGAAGCTTTCTTT; CDR3aa: CASSGILRNLNTEAFF
d_gene: .; len: 14; j_gene: TRBJ2-5; abundance: .; v_gene: TRBV6-2/TRBV6-3; CDR3nt: TGTGCCAGCAGTTACTCGCAGTACCAAGAGACCCAGTACTTC; CDR3aa: CASSYSQYQETQYF
d_gene: TRBD1; len: 12; j_gene: TRBJ1-1; abundance: .; v_gene: TRBV4-3; CDR3nt: TGCGCCAGCAGCCAACGGACAGGTTCTGCTTTCTTT; CDR3aa: CASSQRTGSAFF
d_gene: TRBD1; len: 13; j_gene: TRBJ2-3; abundance: .; v_gene: TRBV2; CDR3nt: TGTGCCAGCAGAGACAGGGCTACAGATACGCAGTATTTT; CDR3aa: CASRDRATDTQYF
d_gene: TRBD2; len: 15; j_gene: TRBJ2-1; abundance: few; v_gene: TRBV7-8; CDR3nt: TGTGCCAGCAGTCCCGGGACTATTCTCTACAATGAGCAGTTCTTC; CDR3aa: CASSPGTILYNEQFF
d_gene: .; len: 14; j_gene: TRBJ1-1; abundance: .; v_gene: TRBV9; CDR3nt: TGTGCCAGCAGCGTAGACCATGGGAACACTGAAGCTTTCTTT; CDR3aa: CASSVDHGNTEAFF
d_gene: TRBD2; len: 16; j_gene: TRBJ2-5; abundance: few; v_gene: TRBV6-2/TRBV6-3; CDR3nt: TGTGCCAGCAGCCACCTGGGACTAGCGGCTAAAGAGACCCAGTACTTC; CDR3aa: CASSHLGLAAKETQYF
d_gene: .; len: 15; j_gene: TRBJ1-6; abundance: .; v_gene: TRBV7-2; CDR3nt: TGTGCCAGCAGCTTATGGAGGGTTCGGAGTTCACCCCTCCACTTT; CDR3aa: CASSLWRVRSSPLHF